Shown below are 10 T cell receptor beta chains from a single sample sequenced in a study of T cell responses to AZD1222 COVID-19 vaccine. Assay: immunoSEQ multiplex PCR; the TCRdb copy retains only in-frame clones and omits some. The table shows 65,000 to 90,000 clones, with 70% to 90% occurring only once. Source: peripheral blood, taken on day 0 of AZD1222 vaccination. Receptor source: an adult in good health.

J is TRBJ2-7 and V is TRBV6-6; 10 positions match TRBD1. The CDR3 loop spans 15 amino acids. Germline CDR1 reads MNHNY; CDR2 reads SVGAGI (reference sequence). V shed 10 bases and J 1 base; nucleotides not matched to a gene: 10. The CDR3 loop is CATRQGASPSYEQYF. CDR3 bases: TGTGCCACCCGACAGGGGGCCTCCCCTTCCTACGAGCAGTACTTC.

This chain uses TRBV28 with TRBJ2-1; TRBD2 aligns across 11 bases. This CDR3 region has 14 residues. Germline V gene data show CDR1 as MDHEN and CDR2 as SYDVKM. The V gene end was trimmed by 4 bases and the J gene end by 6 bases; junction bases not matched to a gene: 2. The CDR3 DNA sequence: TGTGCCAGCAGTTCTAGCGGGGGGATCAATGAGCAGTTCTTC. Protein: CASSSSGGINEQFF.

V and J are TRBV15 and TRBJ1-3; D might be TRBD1 (6 bases). CDR1 and CDR2 from the germline V gene are LNHNV and YYDKDF (reference sequence). Trimming cost V 3 bases and J 0 bases, with 6 bases left between them. There are 14 residues in the CDR3. CDR3 sequence (DNA): TGTGCCACCAGCAGGGACAGCTCTGGAAACACCATATATTTT. This codes for CATSRDSSGNTIYF. Together with reference TRBV15 and TRBJ1-3, the CDR3 gives the full variable domain: DAMVIQNPRYQVTQFGKPVTLSCSQTLNHNVMYWYQQKSSQAPKLLFHYYDKDFNNEADTPDNFQSRRPNTSFCFLDIRSPGLGDTAMYLCATSRDSSGNTIYFGEGSWLTVV.

V gene TRBV7-2 combines with J gene TRBJ1-1; D is perhaps TRBD1 (5 bases). CDR3 size: 13 residues. The germline V and J ends were trimmed by 5 bases and 8 bases, with 15 bases remaining between them. CDR1 is SGHTA and CDR2 is FQGNSA in the germline V gene. CDR3 nucleotide sequence: TGTGCCAGCAGCCAGAGGGGCGGTGGGGAAGCTTTCTTT. Amino acid sequence: CASSQRGGGEAFF.

Turning to this clone: Within the sample, other DNA sequences also encode this same CDR3. The rearrangement uses TRBV5-1 and TRBJ2-3, with D tentatively TRBD2 (6 bases). Deletions cut 3 bases from V and 1 base from J, with 9 bases between. The CDR3 runs to 14 residues. In germline, CDR1 is SGHRS, CDR2 YFSETQ. Here the CDR3 reads CASSSGGGTDTQYF. DNA of the CDR3: TGCGCCAGCAGCTCTGGAGGGGGCACAGATACGCAGTATTTT.

This rearrangement joins TRBV28 to TRBJ2-7; maybe TRBD1 (6 bases). CDR1 is MDHEN and CDR2 is SYDVKM in the germline V gene. Trimming removed 8 bases at V and 2 bases at J, with 25 bases between. The CDR3 has 17 amino acids. DNA of the CDR3: TGTGCCAGCCACGCTTCTACACAGGGCGGAGGTACCTACGAGCAGTACTTC. Amino acid sequence: CASHASTQGGGTYEQYF. Filled out from reference TRBV28 and TRBJ2-7, the complete variable domain reads DVKVTQSSRYLVKRTGEKVFLECVQDMDHENMFWYRQDPGLGLRLIYFSYDVKMKEKGDIPEGYSVSREKKERFSLILESASTNQTSMYLCASHASTQGGGTYEQYFGPGTRLTVT.

This clone has only a few counts. The V gene is TRBV7-2, the J gene TRBJ1-5, with D unresolved. The germline CDR1 and CDR2 sequences are SGHTA and FQGNSA. V gave up 4 bases and J gave up 4 bases, with 8 bases separating them. The CDR3 is 13 residues long. The CDR3: CASSSNGNQPQHF. The CDR3 region has the DNA TGTGCCAGCAGCTCAAACGGGAATCAGCCCCAGCATTTT.

The chain uses TRBV5-1 and TRBJ1-2; weak D call: TRBD1 (5 bases). Trimming left V 4 bases short and J 2 bases short, with 9 bases between. Germline CDR1 SGHRS, CDR2 YFSETQ. The CDR3 runs to 13 residues. CDR3 residues: CASSPTANYGYTF. The CDR3 coding sequence is TGCGCCAGCAGCCCGACAGCAAACTATGGCTACACCTTC. The complete variable domain, with remaining parts taken from reference TRBV5-1 and TRBJ1-2, reads KAGVTQTPRYLIKTRGQQVTLSCSPISGHRSVSWYQQTPGQGLQFLFEYFSETQRNKGNFPGRFSGRQFSNSRSEMNVSTLELGDSALYLCASSPTANYGYTFGSGTRLTVV.

V gene TRBV3-1 (or the pseudogene TRBV3-2) combines with J gene TRBJ1-5; D not resolved. The CDR3 extends over 15 amino acids. V was cut by 0 bases and J by 0 bases, with 6 bases left in between. Germline CDR1 reads LGHDT; CDR2 reads YNNKEL (reference sequence). Written as DNA, the CDR3 is TGTGCCAGCAGCCAAGAAGCGGGTAGCAATCAGCCCCAGCATTTT. This gives the protein CASSQEAGSNQPQHF.

The V gene is TRBV5-6, the J gene TRBJ2-7, with a possible D match to TRBD1 (7 bases). The CDR3 consists of 15 residues. Germline assignment: CDR1 SGHDT and CDR2 YYEEEE. Trimming left V 3 bases short and J 6 bases short, with 19 bases between. The CDR3 DNA is TGTGCCAGCAGCTCCTTGGCACTAGCAGGGGGCGAGCAGTACTTC. It codes for CASSSLALAGGEQYF.